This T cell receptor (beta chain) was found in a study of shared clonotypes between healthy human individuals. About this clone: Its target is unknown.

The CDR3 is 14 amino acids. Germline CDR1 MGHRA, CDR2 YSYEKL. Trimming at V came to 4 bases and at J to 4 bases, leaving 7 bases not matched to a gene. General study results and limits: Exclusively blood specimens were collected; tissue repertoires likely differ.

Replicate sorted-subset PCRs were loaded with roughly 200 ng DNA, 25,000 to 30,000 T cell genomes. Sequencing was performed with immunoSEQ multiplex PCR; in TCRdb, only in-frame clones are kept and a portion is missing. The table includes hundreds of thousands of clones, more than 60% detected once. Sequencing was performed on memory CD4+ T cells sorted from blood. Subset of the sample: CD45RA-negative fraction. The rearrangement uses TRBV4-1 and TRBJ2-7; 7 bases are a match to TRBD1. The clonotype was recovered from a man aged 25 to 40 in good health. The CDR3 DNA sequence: TGCGCCAGCAGCCCTCGGGACAGAGATTACGAGCAGTACTTC. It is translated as CASSPRDRDYEQYF.